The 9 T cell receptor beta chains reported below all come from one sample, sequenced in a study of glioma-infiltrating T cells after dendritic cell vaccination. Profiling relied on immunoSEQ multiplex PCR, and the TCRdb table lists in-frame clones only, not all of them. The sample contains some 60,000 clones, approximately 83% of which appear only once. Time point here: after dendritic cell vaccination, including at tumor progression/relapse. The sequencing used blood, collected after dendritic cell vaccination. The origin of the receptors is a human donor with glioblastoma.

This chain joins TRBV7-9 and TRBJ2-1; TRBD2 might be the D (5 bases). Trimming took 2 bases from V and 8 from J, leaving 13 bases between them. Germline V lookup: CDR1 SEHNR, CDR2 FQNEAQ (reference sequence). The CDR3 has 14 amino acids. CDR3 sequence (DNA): TGTGCCAGCAGCTTATCCGAGGGTCTCGATGAGCAGTTCTTC. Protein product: CASSLSEGLDEQFF.

CDR3 amino acids: CASSADRVNEKLFF. The DNA for the CDR3 is TGTGCCAGCAGCGCGGACAGGGTTAATGAAAAACTGTTTTTT. V is TRBV5-4 and J is TRBJ1-4, with 8 bases identical to TRBD1. Germline V gene sequence: CDR1 SGHNT, CDR2 YYREEE (reference sequence). This CDR3 has 14 amino acids. V dropped 4 bases and J dropped 4; count of bases not matched to a gene: 3.

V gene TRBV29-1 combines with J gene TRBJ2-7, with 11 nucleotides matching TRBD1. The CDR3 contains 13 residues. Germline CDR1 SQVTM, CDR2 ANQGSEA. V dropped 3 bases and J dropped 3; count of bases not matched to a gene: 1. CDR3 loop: CSVEGQGDYEQYF. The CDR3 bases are TGCAGCGTTGAGGGACAGGGGGACTACGAGCAGTACTTC.

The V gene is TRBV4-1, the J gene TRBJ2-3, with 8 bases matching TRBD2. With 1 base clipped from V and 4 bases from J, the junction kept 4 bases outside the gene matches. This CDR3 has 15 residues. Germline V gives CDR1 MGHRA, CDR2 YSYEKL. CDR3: CASSQGYGGADTQYF. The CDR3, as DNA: TGCGCCAGCAGCCAAGGTTACGGGGGGGCAGATACGCAGTATTTT.

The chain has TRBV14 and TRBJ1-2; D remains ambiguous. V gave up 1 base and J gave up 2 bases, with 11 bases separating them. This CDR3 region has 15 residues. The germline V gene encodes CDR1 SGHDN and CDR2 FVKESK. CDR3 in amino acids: CASSQVIGENYGYTF. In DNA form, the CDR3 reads TGTGCCAGCAGCCAAGTGATTGGGGAGAACTATGGCTACACCTTC.

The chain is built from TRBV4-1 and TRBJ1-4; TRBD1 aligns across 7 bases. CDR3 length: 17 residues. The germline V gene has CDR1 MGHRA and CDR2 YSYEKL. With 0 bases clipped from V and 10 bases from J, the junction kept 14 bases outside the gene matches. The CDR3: CASSQDRVDRVGGKLFF. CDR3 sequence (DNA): TGCGCCAGCAGCCAAGATCGTGTCGACAGGGTGGGAGGAAAACTGTTTTTT.

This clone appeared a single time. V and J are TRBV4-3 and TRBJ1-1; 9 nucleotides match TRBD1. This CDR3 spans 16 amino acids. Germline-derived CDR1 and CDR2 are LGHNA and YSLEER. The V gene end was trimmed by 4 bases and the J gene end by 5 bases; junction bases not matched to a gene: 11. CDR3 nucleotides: TGCGCCAGCAGCCTACAGTTCGGGACAGGGAGGACTGAAGCTTTCTTT. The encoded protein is CASSLQFGTGRTEAFF.

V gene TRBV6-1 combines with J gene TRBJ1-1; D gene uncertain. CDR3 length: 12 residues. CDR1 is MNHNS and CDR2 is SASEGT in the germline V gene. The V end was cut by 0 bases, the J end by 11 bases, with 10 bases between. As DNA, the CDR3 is TGTGCCAGCAGTGAAGCAAGCCCGGAGGCTTTCTTT. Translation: CASSEASPEAFF.

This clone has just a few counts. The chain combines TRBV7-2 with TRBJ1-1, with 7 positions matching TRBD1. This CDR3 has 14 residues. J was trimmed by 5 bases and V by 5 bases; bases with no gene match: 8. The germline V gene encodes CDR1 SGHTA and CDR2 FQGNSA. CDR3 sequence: CASSVQGSGTEAFF. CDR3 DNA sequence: TGTGCCAGCAGCGTACAGGGGAGTGGAACTGAAGCTTTCTTT. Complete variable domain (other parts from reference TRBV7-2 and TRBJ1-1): GAGVSQSPSNKVTEKGKDVELRCDPISGHTALYWYRQSLGQGLEFLIYFQGNSAPDKSGLPSDRFSAERTGGSVSTLTIQRTQQEDSAVYLCASSVQGSGTEAFFGQGTRLTVV.